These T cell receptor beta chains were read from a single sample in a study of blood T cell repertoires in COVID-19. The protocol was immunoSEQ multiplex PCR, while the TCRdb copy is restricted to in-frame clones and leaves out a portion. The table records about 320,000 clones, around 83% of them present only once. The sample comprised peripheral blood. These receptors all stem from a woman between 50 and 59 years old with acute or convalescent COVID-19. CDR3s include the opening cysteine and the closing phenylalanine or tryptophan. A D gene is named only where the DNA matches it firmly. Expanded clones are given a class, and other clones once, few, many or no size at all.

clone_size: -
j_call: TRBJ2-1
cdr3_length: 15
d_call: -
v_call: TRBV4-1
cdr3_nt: TGCGCCAGCAGCCAAGATCTCGGTACCTACAATGAGCAGTTCTTC
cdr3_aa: CASSQDLGTYNEQFF

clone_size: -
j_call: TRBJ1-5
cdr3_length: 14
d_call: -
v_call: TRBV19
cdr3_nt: TGTGCCAGTACGAGAGTCGATAGCAATCAGCCCCAGCATTTT
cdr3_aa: CASTRVDSNQPQHF

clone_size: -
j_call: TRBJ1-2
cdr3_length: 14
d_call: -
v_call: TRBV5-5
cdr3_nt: TGTGCCAGCAGCCTGACTACAGGGAGCAATGGCTACACCTTC
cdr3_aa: CASSLTTGSNGYTF

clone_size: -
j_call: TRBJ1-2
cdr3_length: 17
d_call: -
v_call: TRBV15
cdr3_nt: TGTGCCACCAGCAGAGGTATGGGAACAGGGCGAGACTATGGCTACACCTTC
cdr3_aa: CATSRGMGTGRDYGYTF

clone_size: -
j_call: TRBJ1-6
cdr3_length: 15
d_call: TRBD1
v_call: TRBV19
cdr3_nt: TGTGCCAGTAGGGCGTGGACAGGCGATAATTCACCCCTCCACTTT
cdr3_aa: CASRAWTGDNSPLHF

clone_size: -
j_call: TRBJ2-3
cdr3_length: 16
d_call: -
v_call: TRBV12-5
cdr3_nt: TGTGCTAGTGGCCCGTATCAGGGAATGAGCACAGATACGCAGTATTTT
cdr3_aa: CASGPYQGMSTDTQYF

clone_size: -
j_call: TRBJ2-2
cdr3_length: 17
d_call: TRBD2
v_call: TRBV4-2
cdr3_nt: TGTGCCAGCAGCCGGCGCCTCTCGAGCGGGGGGGCCGGGGAGCTGTTTTTT
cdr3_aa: CASSRRLSSGGAGELFF

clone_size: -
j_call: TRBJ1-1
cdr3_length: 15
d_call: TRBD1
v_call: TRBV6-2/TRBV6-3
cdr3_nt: TGTGCCAGCAGTTACGAGGGGGCTCCGGAGGGTGAAGCTTTCTTT
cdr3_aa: CASSYEGAPEGEAFF

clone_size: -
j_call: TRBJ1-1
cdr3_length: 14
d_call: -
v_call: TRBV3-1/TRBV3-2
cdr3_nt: TGTGCCAGCAGCCAACGCGTCGACGGGGCTGAAGCTTTCTTT
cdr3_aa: CASSQRVDGAEAFF

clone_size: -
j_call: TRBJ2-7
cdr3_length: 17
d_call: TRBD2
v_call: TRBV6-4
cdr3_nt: TGTGCCAGCAGTGACTCCCCTAGCGGAACCGCGTCCTACGAGCAGTACTTC
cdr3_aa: CASSDSPSGTASYEQYF

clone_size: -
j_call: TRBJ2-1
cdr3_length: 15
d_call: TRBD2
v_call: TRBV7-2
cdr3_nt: TGTGCCAGCAGCTTTTGGGGAGGGCCTAACAATGAGCAGTTCTTC
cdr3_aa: CASSFWGGPNNEQFF

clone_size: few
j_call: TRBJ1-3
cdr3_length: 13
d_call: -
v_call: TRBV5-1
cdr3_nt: TGCGCCAGCAGCCCAGATTCTGGAAACACCATATATTTT
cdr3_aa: CASSPDSGNTIYF

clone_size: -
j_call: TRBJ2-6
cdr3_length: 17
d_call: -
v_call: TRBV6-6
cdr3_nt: TGTGCCAGCAGTCCCCGGGACTTCCTTCCTGGGGCCAACGTCCTGACTTTC
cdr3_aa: CASSPRDFLPGANVLTF

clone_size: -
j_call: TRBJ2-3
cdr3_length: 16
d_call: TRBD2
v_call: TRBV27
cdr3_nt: TGTGCCAGCAGTTTAGCGGGGGGCCGGGGCACAGATACGCAGTATTTT
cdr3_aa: CASSLAGGRGTDTQYF

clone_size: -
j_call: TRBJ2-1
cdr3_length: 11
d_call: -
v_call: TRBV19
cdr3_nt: TGTGCCAGTAGCCCTGGCTATGAGCAGTTCTTC
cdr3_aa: CASSPGYEQFF

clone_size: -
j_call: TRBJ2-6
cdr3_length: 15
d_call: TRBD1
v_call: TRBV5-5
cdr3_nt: TGTGCCAGCAGCCTCACAGGGGCTGGGGCCAACGTCCTGACTTTC
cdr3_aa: CASSLTGAGANVLTF

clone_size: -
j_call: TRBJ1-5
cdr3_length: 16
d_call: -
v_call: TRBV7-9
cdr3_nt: TGTGCCAGCAGCTTAGGGGCAGGGTCCAGCAATCAGCCCCAGCATTTT
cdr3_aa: CASSLGAGSSNQPQHF

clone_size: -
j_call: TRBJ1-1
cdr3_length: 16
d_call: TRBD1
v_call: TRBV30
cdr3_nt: TGTGCCTGGATGGACCCACGGACAGGGAGGTGGACTGAAGCTTTCTTT
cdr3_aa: CAWMDPRTGRWTEAFF

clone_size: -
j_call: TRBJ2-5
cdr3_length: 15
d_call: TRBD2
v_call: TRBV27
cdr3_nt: TGTGCCAGCACCTCGACTAGCGGGGGGGAAGAGACCCAGTACTTC
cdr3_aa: CASTSTSGGEETQYF

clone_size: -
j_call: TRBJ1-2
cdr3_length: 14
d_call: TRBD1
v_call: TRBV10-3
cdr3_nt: TGTGCCATCAGTGACCAGGGGGCTTACTATGGCTACACCTTC
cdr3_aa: CAISDQGAYYGYTF

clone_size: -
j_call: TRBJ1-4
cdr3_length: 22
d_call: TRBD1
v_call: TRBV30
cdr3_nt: TGTGCCTGGAGTCCAACAGGGGGCTCCCCACCCGGGAATTTGGCAACTAATGAAAAACTGTTTTTT
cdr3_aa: CAWSPTGGSPPGNLATNEKLFF

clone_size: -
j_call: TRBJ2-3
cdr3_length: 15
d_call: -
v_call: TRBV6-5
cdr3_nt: TGTGCCAGCAGTTGGAGGGGGGGGGACGCAGATACGCAGTATTTT
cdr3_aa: CASSWRGGDADTQYF

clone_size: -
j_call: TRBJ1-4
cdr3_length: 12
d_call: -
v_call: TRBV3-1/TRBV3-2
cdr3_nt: TGTGCCAGCAGCCGCGGAGACAGAAAACTGTTTTTT
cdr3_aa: CASSRGDRKLFF

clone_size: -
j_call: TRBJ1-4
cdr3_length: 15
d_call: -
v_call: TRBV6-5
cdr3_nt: TGTGCCAGCAGTTACGATGGCGGTGGGAGTGAAAAACTGTTTTTT
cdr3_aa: CASSYDGGGSEKLFF

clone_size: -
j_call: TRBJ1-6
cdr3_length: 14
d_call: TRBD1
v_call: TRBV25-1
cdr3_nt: TGTGCCAGCAGTGGGGACAGCCATAATTCACCCCTCCACTTT
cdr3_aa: CASSGDSHNSPLHF

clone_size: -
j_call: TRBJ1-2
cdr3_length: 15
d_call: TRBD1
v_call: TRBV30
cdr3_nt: TGTGCCTGGAGTACGATAGGACAGGGGGTCCGGGGCTACACCTTC
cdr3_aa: CAWSTIGQGVRGYTF

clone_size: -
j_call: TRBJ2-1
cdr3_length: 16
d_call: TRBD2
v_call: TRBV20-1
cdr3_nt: TGCAGTGCTAGTGGGACGTCCAGCGGGAGCAAGGATGAGCAGTTCTTC
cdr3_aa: CSASGTSSGSKDEQFF

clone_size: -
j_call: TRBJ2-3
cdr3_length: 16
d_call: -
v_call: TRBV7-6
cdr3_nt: TGTGCCAGCAGCCTAAGACTGGCCCCCCACACAGATACGCAGTATTTT
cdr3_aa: CASSLRLAPHTDTQYF